Listed below are T cell receptor beta chains from one sample, sequenced in a study of beta chain features in type 1 diabetes. Using immunoSEQ multiplex PCR, the repertoire was profiled, and TCRdb retains in-frame clones only, with some absent. Of roughly 180,000 clones listed, approximately 8.1% are singletons. The sample taken for sequencing was central memory CD4+ T cells from blood. These receptor sequences come from a middle-aged woman with type 1 diabetes. Both conserved end residues are trimmed from each CDR3.

J | V | CDR3
TRBJ2-7 | TRBV18 | ASSPNLRDEQY
TRBJ2-1 | TRBV28 | ASNGPNEQF
TRBJ1-2 | TRBV19 | ASSIALYGYT
TRBJ2-1 | TRBV19 | ASRKWTGLYNEQF
TRBJ2-1 | TRBV30 | AWSPVCDEQF
TRBJ2-2 | TRBV5-1 | ASIRTGGTGELF
TRBJ1-4 | TRBV5-1 | ASSLVPDEKLF
TRBJ1-4 | TRBV7-8 | ASSSTGWGEKLF
TRBJ2-3 | TRBV27 | ASSAPGFGTDTQY
TRBJ2-1 | TRBV29-1 | SVVPGTSGSGEQF
TRBJ1-1 | TRBV6-1 | ASSGDIREAF
TRBJ1-4 | TRBV5-6 | ASSLERSNEKLF
TRBJ2-7 | TRBV28 | ASSLSGNSYEQY
TRBJ2-7 | TRBV5-1 | ASSLGTGLAGVS
TRBJ1-1 | TRBV9 | ASSVATGTPEAF
TRBJ2-3 | TRBV5-1 | ASSSRLADTQY
TRBJ1-5 | TRBV5-1 | ASSNGQGAGQPQH
TRBJ2-2 | TRBV30 | AWSLRTSGSSNTGELF
TRBJ2-1 | TRBV4-2 | ASSHKLDRYNEQF
TRBJ2-5 | TRBV2 | ASSAGTVGETQY